This T cell receptor (beta chain) was observed in a study of T cells in localized non-small cell lung cancer. Study-wide results and caveats: Uninvolved adjacent lung had the highest recorded T cell clonality, with tumor below it.

Germline V lookup: CDR1 ENHRY, CDR2 SYGVKD. The CDR3 extends over 15 amino acids. After removal of 4 bases from V and 4 bases from J, the junction contained 4 bases not matched to a gene. Repertoires were generated with immunoSEQ multiplex PCR, while TCRdb's copy carries only in-frame clones and drops some. The sample lists about 40,000 clones; 81% were seen once. Regarding this clone: Its antigen is unidentified.

The source was peripheral blood mononuclear cells, collected before any cancer treatment. The sequence came from a male donor aged 60 or older with stage II lung adenocarcinoma. The rearrangement uses TRBV10-3 and TRBJ2-7, with 13 bases lining up with TRBD2. The CDR3 loop is CAISGGLAGFYEQYF. DNA of the CDR3: TGTGCCATCAGTGGGGGACTAGCGGGATTTTACGAGCAGTACTTC.